A single sample is the source of the 20 T cell receptor beta chains below, sequenced in a study of T cell clonotyping in hematopoietic cell transplantation. Some clones are missing from TCRdb's copy, which holds only in-frame ones; the method was immunoSEQ multiplex PCR. There are approximately 44,000 clones in the sample; 95% occur only once, and almost 0.95% lies in the top ten. The material sequenced was peripheral blood mononuclear cells. The receptor set was obtained from a man aged 25-40 years in good health. Some clones in this sample may be carry-over from other donors' samples.

The chain uses TRBV7-2 and TRBJ2-2, with no clear D. Trimming removed 1 base at V and 8 bases at J, with 8 bases between. Germline CDR1 SGHTA, CDR2 FQGNSA. The CDR3 runs 13 residues. The CDR3 nucleotides are TGTGCCAGCAGCTTAGTCATCAGGGGGGAGCTGTTTTTT. Translating gives CASSLVIRGELFF.

This sequence joins TRBV19 and TRBJ2-7, with D tentatively TRBD2 (5 bases). The CDR3 sequence is 15 residues long. The ends were cut back, 3 bases at V and 3 bases at J, with 15 bases in the middle. Germline V gene lookup returns CDR1 LNHDA and CDR2 SQIVND (reference sequence). This chain's CDR3 is CASSMIREPNYEQYF. The CDR3 nucleotides read TGTGCCAGTAGTATGATCCGGGAACCGAACTACGAGCAGTACTTC.

V usage is TRBV7-9 and J usage is TRBJ1-1; D is unclear. The V gene's germline CDR1 is SEHNR and CDR2 FQNEAQ (reference sequence). V lost 3 bases to trimming and J lost 3 bases, with 2 bases between them. This CDR3 comprises 11 residues. CDR3 protein: CASSFDTEAFF. The CDR3 region has the DNA TGTGCCAGCAGCTTCGACACTGAAGCTTTCTTT.

This clone was seen a single time. J is TRBJ2-3 and V is TRBV10-3; the D gene is possibly TRBD2 (5 bases). V shed 6 bases and J shed 2 bases, with 9 bases lying between them. The germline gives CDR1 ENHRY, CDR2 SYGVKD. The CDR3 is 13 residues long. The CDR3 reads CAIRGVHTDTQYF. Here the CDR3 DNA reads TGTGCCATCAGGGGAGTTCACACAGATACGCAGTATTTT.

This chain joins TRBV19 and TRBJ1-1; the D gene is possibly TRBD1 (6 bases). Trimming removed 4 bases from V and 3 bases from J, with 9 bases in between. This CDR3 comprises 13 residues. The germline V gene has CDR1 LNHDA and CDR2 SQIVND (reference sequence). The CDR3 reads CASSKGEYTEAFF. The CDR3 region has the DNA TGTGCCAGTAGTAAGGGGGAGTACACTGAAGCTTTCTTT.

The chain recombines TRBV7-9 with TRBJ2-1; D gene uncertain. The CDR3 consists of 15 residues. Germline-derived CDR1 and CDR2 are SEHNR and FQNEAQ (reference sequence). Trimming cost V 4 bases and J 10 bases, with 20 bases left between them. The CDR3 loop reads CASSSHRASPKEQFF. Written as DNA, the CDR3 is TGTGCCAGCAGCTCCCACCGAGCGAGCCCCAAGGAGCAGTTCTTC.

J is TRBJ1-5 and V is TRBV7-8; D possibly corresponds to TRBD1 (6 bases). Trimming shortened V by 5 bases and J by 1 base, and 12 bases separated the two germline ends. CDR1 is SGHVS, CDR2 FQNEAQ, per germline. The CDR3 totals 15 residues. The CDR3 is CASSAGAESNQPQHF. DNA for the CDR3: TGTGCCAGCAGCGCAGGGGCGGAAAGCAATCAGCCCCAGCATTTT.

The chain is built from TRBV27 and TRBJ2-7; TRBD2 is a possible D gene (5 bases). Germline V gene data show CDR1 as MNHEY and CDR2 as SMNVEV (reference sequence). This CDR3 comprises 14 residues. The ends were cut back, 4 bases at V and 0 bases at J, with 10 bases in the middle. CDR3 nucleotide sequence: TGTGCCAGCAGTTCACTAGGAAGCTCCTACGAGCAGTACTTC. This codes for CASSSLGSSYEQYF.

As regards this clone: Other DNA sequences of this sample code for an identical CDR3. V is TRBV5-1 and J is TRBJ2-7, with D possibly TRBD2 on 5 matching bases. CDR3 length: 13 residues. Between the trimmed V and J ends, which lost 0 bases and 3 bases, there was a span of 7 bases. The germline V gene has CDR1 SGHRS and CDR2 YFSETQ. CDR3 sequence: CASSLAGVYEQYF. The CDR3 coding sequence is TGCGCCAGCAGCTTGGCCGGGGTCTACGAGCAGTACTTC.

The chain couples TRBV13 to TRBJ1-2, with 9 positions matching TRBD1. Germline CDR1 reads PRHDT; CDR2 reads FYEKMQ (reference sequence). J lost 1 base, V lost 5 bases, and 11 bases had no gene match. The CDR3 covers 17 residues. CDR3 sequence reads: CASSLGTGGASNYGYTF. For the CDR3, the DNA is TGTGCCAGCAGCCTGGGCACAGGGGGCGCAAGTAACTATGGCTACACCTTC.

V usage is TRBV2 and J usage is TRBJ1-1; 8 nucleotides line up with TRBD1. The V gene end was trimmed by 7 bases and the J gene end by 5 bases; junction bases not matched to a gene: 9. The CDR3 loop spans 14 amino acids. Looked up from germline, CDR1 is SNHLY and CDR2 is FYNNEI. The CDR3 reads CASTNRGSGTEAFF. The CDR3, as DNA: TGTGCCAGCACCAACAGGGGGAGCGGAACTGAAGCTTTCTTT.

The chain joins TRBV7-3 to TRBJ1-6, with D possibly being TRBD1 (5 bases). The length of the CDR3 is 13 residues. Germline loops: CDR1 SGHTA, CDR2 FQGTGA. The ends were cut back, 5 bases at V and 9 bases at J, with 11 bases in the middle. The chain's CDR3 is CASSRRDGSPLHF. In DNA, the CDR3 is TGTGCCAGCAGCCGAAGGGACGGTTCACCCCTCCACTTT. Filled out from reference TRBV7-3 and TRBJ1-6, the complete variable domain reads GAGVSQTPSNKVTEKGKYVELRCDPISGHTALYWYRQSLGQGPEFLIYFQGTGAADDSGLPNDRFFAVRPEGSVSTLKIQRTERGDSAVYLCASSRRDGSPLHFGNGTRLTVT.

This clone appeared once. V and J are TRBV5-1 and TRBJ2-3; D might be TRBD1 (5 bases). The V end lost 4 bases, the J end lost 0 bases, and 12 bases lay between the germline ends. Germline assignment: CDR1 SGHRS and CDR2 YFSETQ. There are 15 residues in the CDR3. This chain's CDR3 is CASSPRGLSTDTQYF. The CDR3 DNA follows: TGCGCCAGCAGCCCTAGGGGCCTTAGCACAGATACGCAGTATTTT. Full variable domain (outside the CDR3, taken from reference TRBV5-1 and TRBJ2-3): KAGVTQTPRYLIKTRGQQVTLSCSPISGHRSVSWYQQTPGQGLQFLFEYFSETQRNKGNFPGRFSGRQFSNSRSEMNVSTLELGDSALYLCASSPRGLSTDTQYFGPGTRLTVL.

The chain recombines TRBV7-8 with TRBJ1-5; D not resolved. The CDR3 covers 14 residues. Germline lookup yields CDR1 SGHVS and CDR2 FQNEAQ. The V end lost 0 bases, the J end lost 4 bases, and 7 bases lay between the germline ends. CDR3 DNA: TGTGCCAGCAGCTTAGCGCCAGAAAATCAGCCCCAGCATTTT. Amino acids: CASSLAPENQPQHF.

The chain couples TRBV30 to TRBJ1-1; no firm D call. Trimming stripped 1 base from V and 13 bases from J, with 4 bases between. From germline, CDR1 is GTSNPN and CDR2 SVGIG (reference sequence). The CDR3 extends over 8 amino acids. CDR3 region: CAWSESFF. For the CDR3, the DNA is TGTGCCTGGAGTGAGAGTTTCTTT.

CDR3 nucleotide sequence: TGCAGCGTAGGACCGGGACTCGGGGGCCGCGATACGCAGTATTTT. Amino acids: CSVGPGLGGRDTQYF. This rearrangement joins TRBV29-1 to TRBJ2-3; D is tentatively TRBD1 or TRBD2 (6 bases each). Germline V gives CDR1 SQVTM, CDR2 ANQGSEA. The CDR3 contains 15 residues. V lost 6 bases, J lost 6 bases, and 22 bases lay in between.

This chain joins TRBV30 and TRBJ1-3; D remains unclear. Trimming pared 0 bases from V and 0 bases from J, leaving 6 bases between. The CDR3 spans 14 residues. CDR1 and CDR2 from the germline V gene are GTSNPN and SVGIG (reference sequence). CDR3 sequence: CAWSVGNSGNTIYF. CDR3 nucleotides: TGTGCCTGGAGTGTCGGGAACTCTGGAAACACCATATATTTT.

The rearrangement links TRBV2 to TRBJ2-1; 7 bases fit TRBD2. The germline V gene has CDR1 SNHLY and CDR2 FYNNEI. Germline trimming cut 4 bases from V and 8 bases from J; bases unmatched to any gene: 8. CDR3 length equals 14 residues. The CDR3 coding sequence is TGTGCCAGCAGTGTGATAGGGGCGGGGGATGAGCAGTTCTTC. This sequence encodes CASSVIGAGDEQFF. The whole variable domain, filled in from reference TRBV2 and TRBJ2-1, reads EPEVTQTPSHQVTQMGQEVILRCVPISNHLYFYWYRQILGQKVEFLVSFYNNEISEKSEIFDDQFSVERPDGSNFTLKIRSTKLEDSAMYFCASSVIGAGDEQFFGPGTRLTVL.

The genes are TRBV7-2 and TRBJ2-2; D unclear. Trimming stripped 4 bases from V and 10 bases from J, with 10 bases between. In germline, CDR1 is SGHTA, CDR2 FQGNSA. The CDR3 extends over 12 amino acids. CDR3 DNA: TGTGCCAGCAGCTCTGGGGAATTGGAGCTGTTTTTT. This gives the protein CASSSGELELFF.

This chain connects TRBV10-3 to TRBJ2-7; no firm D call. This CDR3 contains 14 residues. The germline V gene has CDR1 ENHRY and CDR2 SYGVKD. V dropped 0 bases and J dropped 1 base, with 7 bases sitting between them. The CDR3 is CAISESAQSYEQYF. CDR3 bases: TGTGCCATCAGTGAGTCGGCACAGTCCTACGAGCAGTACTTC.